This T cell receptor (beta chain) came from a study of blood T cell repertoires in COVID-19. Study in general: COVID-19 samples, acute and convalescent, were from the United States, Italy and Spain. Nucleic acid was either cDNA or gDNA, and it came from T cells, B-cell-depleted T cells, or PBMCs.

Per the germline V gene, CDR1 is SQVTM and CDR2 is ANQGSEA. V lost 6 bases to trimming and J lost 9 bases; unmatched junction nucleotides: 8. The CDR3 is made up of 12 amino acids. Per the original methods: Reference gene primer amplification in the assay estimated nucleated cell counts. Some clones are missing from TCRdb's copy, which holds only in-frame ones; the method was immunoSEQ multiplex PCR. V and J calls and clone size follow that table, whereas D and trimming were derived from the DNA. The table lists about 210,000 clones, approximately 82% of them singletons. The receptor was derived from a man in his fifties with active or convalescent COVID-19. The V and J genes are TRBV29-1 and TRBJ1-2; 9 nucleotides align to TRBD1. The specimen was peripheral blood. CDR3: CSVVGTGQSYTF. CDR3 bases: TGCAGCGTCGTTGGGACAGGGCAGAGCTACACCTTC. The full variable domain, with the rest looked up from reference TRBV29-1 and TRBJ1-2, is SAVISQKPSRDICQRGTSLTIQCQVDSQVTMMFWYRQQPGQSLTLIATANQGSEATYESGFVIDKFPISRPNLTFSTLTVSNMSPEDSSIYLCSVVGTGQSYTFGSGTRLTVV.